One and the same sample provided the 28 T cell receptor beta chains below, sequenced in a study of cytomegalovirus exposure and HLA in healthy donors (dated by TCRdb to between 2016 and 2019). Libraries were built with the immunoSEQ multiplex PCR assay. A mixture of 60 forward primers for TCR Vbeta segments and 13 reverse primers for TCR Jbeta segments was used in the multiplex PCR. The table was pulled from immuneACCESS by TCRdb, which kept in-frame rearrangements only. Such tables lose some clones; where checked, under half of the loss comes from unresolved V genes, and the rest has no known cause. The table for this sample lists 100,000 to 150,000 clones; about 73% of them were counted only once. The ten largest make up less than 7% of the sample. The sequencing sample was made of PBMCs. The receptors stem from a woman between 50 and 59 years old in good health and CMV-seropositive.

The J gene is TRBJ1-2, the V gene TRBV6-5, with D unclear. V was cut by 5 bases and J by 6 bases, with 7 bases left in between. Germline lookup yields CDR1 MNHEY and CDR2 SVGAGI. CDR3 length equals 11 residues. CDR3 DNA sequence: TGTGCCAGCAGTGAACGCGATGGCTACACCTTC. Its protein is CASSERDGYTF.

The chain employs TRBV11-3 and TRBJ2-3; D possibly corresponds to TRBD1 (6 bases). Germline V gene data show CDR1 as SGHNT and CDR2 as YENEEA. This CDR3 is 15 amino acids long. With 5 bases removed from V and 2 bases from J, the gap between germline ends came to 14 bases. CDR3 nucleotides: TGTGCCAGCAGCCAAGGGGGAATGATCACAGATACGCAGTATTTT. Translating gives CASSQGGMITDTQYF.

This sequence joins TRBV7-6 and TRBJ2-7; D might be TRBD2 (6 bases). V was shortened by 2 bases and J by 6 bases, with 8 bases between the two germline ends. The CDR3 runs to 12 residues. CDR1 is SGHVS, CDR2 FNYEAQ, per germline. The chain's CDR3 is CASSLLGGEQYF. CDR3 DNA: TGTGCCAGCAGCTTATTGGGGGGCGAGCAGTACTTC.

The rearrangement links TRBV4-1 to TRBJ1-5; D is perhaps TRBD1 (6 bases). Germline V gene sequence: CDR1 MGHRA, CDR2 YSYEKL. Trimming stripped 4 bases from V and 4 bases from J, with 17 bases between. The CDR3 covers 16 residues. CDR3 sequence reads: CASSPAGQQGNQPQHF. As DNA, the CDR3 is TGCGCCAGCAGCCCCGCCGGGCAACAGGGTAATCAGCCCCAGCATTTT.

This chain's CDR3 is CASSSGPGGPYNEQFF. The CDR3 bases are TGTGCCAGCAGCTCCGGGCCAGGGGGTCCCTACAATGAGCAGTTCTTC. The chain is built from TRBV5-6 and TRBJ2-1; 7 bases line up with TRBD1. This CDR3 is 16 amino acids long. Germline V gene data show CDR1 as SGHDT and CDR2 as YYEEEE. With V trimmed by 3 bases and J by 2 bases, 8 bases remained unmatched.

The chain recombines TRBV6-6 with TRBJ1-2, with TRBD1 as a possible D gene (5 bases). The V end lost 7 bases, the J end lost 1 base, and 16 bases lay between the germline ends. Germline lookup yields CDR1 MNHNY and CDR2 SVGAGI (reference sequence). The CDR3 runs to 15 residues. CDR3 sequence: CASNNWRGGNYGYTF. CDR3 in DNA: TGTGCCAGCAATAACTGGCGGGGGGGTAACTATGGCTACACCTTC.

The chain is built from TRBV12-5 and TRBJ2-6; 7 bases line up with TRBD1. The CDR3 extends over 18 amino acids. J gave up 0 bases and V 7 bases, and 12 bases lay outside the gene matches. Germline CDR1 and CDR2: LGHNT and FRNRAP. CDR3 DNA sequence: TGTGCTAGTGCCTCCCGGACAGGTCGTTCCTCTGGGGCCAACGTCCTGACTTTC. It specifies CASASRTGRSSGANVLTF.

The chain uses TRBV14 and TRBJ2-1, with 8 nucleotides matching TRBD1. V trimming: 3 bases; J trimming: 4 bases; junction bases outside the gene matches: 23. CDR3 size: 21 residues. Germline CDR1 SGHDN, CDR2 FVKESK. The CDR3 DNA reads TGTGCCAGCAGCCAGGCGAGGACCAGGGGGCTTTCCGGGTTCATTTACAATGAGCAGTTCTTC. It is translated as CASSQARTRGLSGFIYNEQFF.

The chain carries TRBV6-5 and TRBJ2-1; D unresolved. V lost 5 bases and J lost 10, with 15 bases in between. The CDR3 totals 13 residues. From germline, CDR1 is MNHEY and CDR2 SVGAGI. This CDR3 reads CASSLARIQEQFF. As DNA, the CDR3 is TGTGCCAGCAGTCTCGCTAGGATTCAGGAGCAGTTCTTC.

This clone came up once. The V and J genes are TRBV5-4 and TRBJ2-3, with D possibly being TRBD2 (6 bases). The CDR3 extends over 14 amino acids. The V and J ends lost 3 bases and 3 bases respectively, with 11 bases between them. From germline, CDR1 is SGHNT and CDR2 YYREEE (reference sequence). CDR3 DNA: TGTGCCAGCAGCTCGGGGGTGGGGACAGATACGCAGTATTTT. As protein: CASSSGVGTDTQYF.

This clone has only a few counts. This chain joins TRBV4-2 and TRBJ2-7; D might be TRBD1 (5 bases). Trimming stripped 0 bases from V and 3 bases from J, with 9 bases between. This CDR3 is 14 amino acids long. In germline, CDR1 is LGHNA, CDR2 YNFKEQ. For the CDR3, the DNA is TGTGCCAGCAGCCAAGAAGGGGATGTCTACGAGCAGTACTTC. Translated: CASSQEGDVYEQYF.

The CDR3 coding sequence is TGTGCCAGAAGCCCCCGATACCCGGTTGGCGACAGCTCCTACGAGCAGTACTTC. Residues: CARSPRYPVGDSSYEQYF. The chain employs TRBV5-3 and TRBJ2-7; tentative D call: TRBD1 (5 bases). TRBV5-3 is annotated as an ORF whose role is uncertain. V gave up 4 bases and J gave up 0 bases, with 23 bases separating them. This CDR3 comprises 18 residues.

V is TRBV7-8 and J is TRBJ2-3, with 10 bases that match TRBD2. Losses at the gene ends were 2 bases for V and 4 bases for J; bases not matched to a gene: 9. CDR3 length equals 17 residues. Looked up from germline, CDR1 is SGHVS and CDR2 is FQNEAQ. DNA for the CDR3: TGTGCCAGCAGCTTAATCGTAGCGGGGGGTTTGGCAGATACGCAGTATTTT. Protein product: CASSLIVAGGLADTQYF.

V gene TRBV9 combines with J gene TRBJ2-2; 7 nucleotides align to TRBD2. The CDR3 totals 17 residues. Unmatched junction bases numbered 7, after V lost 0 bases and J lost 2 bases. CDR1 is SGDLS, CDR2 YYNGEE, per germline. In nucleotides, the CDR3 is TGTGCCAGCAGCGTAGATTGGTCTAGCGGCAACACCGGGGAGCTGTTTTTT. It specifies CASSVDWSSGNTGELFF. The full variable domain, rest sourced from reference TRBV9 and TRBJ2-2, is DSGVTQTPKHLITATGQRVTLRCSPRSGDLSVYWYQQSLDQGLQFLIQYYNGEERAKGNILERFSAQQFPDLHSELNLSSLELGDSALYFCASSVDWSSGNTGELFFGEGSRLTVL.

This clone came up once. The CDR3: CASSLQGYGYTF. Here the CDR3 DNA reads TGTGCCAGCAGCCTACAGGGGTATGGCTACACCTTC. The chain combines TRBV27 with TRBJ1-2; 7 bases line up with TRBD1. CDR3 length: 12 amino acids. CDR1 and CDR2 from the germline V gene are MNHEY and SMNVEV (reference sequence). Trimming removed 6 bases from V and 5 bases from J; junction bases left unmatched: 3.

The chain combines TRBV11-3 with TRBJ1-1, with D maybe TRBD1 (5 bases). Trimming took 0 bases from V and 3 from J, leaving 14 bases between them. Germline CDR1 SGHNT, CDR2 YENEEA. CDR3 length equals 16 residues. The CDR3 reads CASSLDGGSGDTEAFF. CDR3 in DNA: TGTGCCAGCAGCTTAGACGGGGGATCCGGGGACACTGAAGCTTTCTTT.

This sequence joins TRBV7-9 and TRBJ2-2; the match to TRBD1 covers 8 bases. The CDR3 totals 14 residues. In germline, CDR1 is SEHNR, CDR2 FQNEAQ (reference sequence). With V trimmed by 4 bases and J by 5 bases, 3 bases remained unmatched. The CDR3 is CASSWDRSTGELFF. The DNA for the CDR3 is TGTGCCAGCAGCTGGGACAGGTCAACCGGGGAGCTGTTTTTT.

The chain recombines TRBV10-3 with TRBJ2-1; 7 bases fit TRBD1. Germline CDR1 is ENHRY and CDR2 is SYGVKD. Trimming removed 11 bases from V and 2 bases from J; junction bases left unmatched: 9. There are 14 residues in the CDR3. CDR3 sequence (DNA): TGTGCCGCCAAAGGGACAGCTCCCTACAATGAGCAGTTCTTC. Protein sequence: CAAKGTAPYNEQFF.

CDR3 in DNA: TGTGCCAGCAGTCCGACAGTTAAGCCCCAGCATTTT. Its protein is CASSPTVKPQHF. V gene TRBV2 combines with J gene TRBJ1-5; D may be TRBD1 (5 bases). The V end was cut by 5 bases, the J end by 8 bases, with 10 bases between. The CDR3 spans 12 residues. Germline CDR1 and CDR2: SNHLY and FYNNEI.

The V call is TRBV5-6, the J call TRBJ2-3; 10 nucleotides match TRBD1. Unmatched junction bases numbered 3, after V lost 0 bases and J lost 2 bases. CDR1 and CDR2 from the germline V gene are SGHDT and YYEEEE. CDR3 length: 16 amino acids. In DNA form, the CDR3 reads TGTGCCAGCAGCTTGGCCGGGACAGGGGCCACAGATACGCAGTATTTT. It is translated as CASSLAGTGATDTQYF.

This clone showed up just once. The chain recombines TRBV27 with TRBJ2-7, with D possibly TRBD1 on 6 matching bases. CDR3 size: 15 residues. V was pared by 5 bases and J by 4 bases, with 18 bases between. CDR1 MNHEY and CDR2 SMNVEV come from the germline V gene (reference sequence). This CDR3 is CASSEEQGSHYEQYF. The CDR3 bases are TGTGCCAGCAGTGAGGAACAGGGTTCTCATTACGAGCAGTACTTC.

The rearrangement joins TRBV7-2 to TRBJ2-3, with TRBD1 matching over 10 bases. The germline CDR1 and CDR2 sequences are SGHTA and FQGNSA. The CDR3 extends over 14 amino acids. V was pared by 7 bases and J by 5 bases, with 6 bases of the junction left unmatched. CDR3 sequence (DNA): TGTGCCAGCATTTGGGGGACAGGGGAAGATACGCAGTATTTT. It encodes CASIWGTGEDTQYF.

This clone was detected ten times or more. This chain joins TRBV6-5 and TRBJ1-1; a possible D gene is TRBD1 (6 bases). Germline CDR1 and CDR2: MNHEY and SVGAGI. V lost 5 bases and J lost 5, with 12 bases in between. The CDR3 extends over 13 amino acids. The CDR3 is CASSPPGETEAFF. The CDR3 DNA reads TGTGCCAGCAGTCCTCCAGGGGAGACTGAAGCTTTCTTT.

The chain employs TRBV5-1 and TRBJ1-2; D not certain. The CDR3 has 12 amino acids. Germline-derived CDR1 and CDR2 are SGHRS and YFSETQ. V lost 5 bases, J lost 7 bases, and 12 bases lay in between. CDR3 protein: CASSAAEGGYTF. The CDR3, as DNA: TGCGCCAGCAGTGCCGCGGAGGGTGGCTACACCTTC.

This clone has just a few counts. The chain joins TRBV30 to TRBJ2-7, with D maybe TRBD2 (6 bases). The V end lost 1 base, the J end lost 6 bases, and 10 bases lay between the germline ends. CDR3 size: 12 residues. In germline, CDR1 is GTSNPN, CDR2 SVGIG (reference sequence). The CDR3 nucleotides are TGTGCCTGGAGTGCCTCGCGGGGCGAGCAGTACTTC. This codes for CAWSASRGEQYF.

The J gene is TRBJ2-1, the V gene TRBV4-1, with unresolved D. The V end was cut by 6 bases, the J end by 3 bases, with 9 bases between. In germline, CDR1 is MGHRA, CDR2 YSYEKL. The CDR3 has 13 amino acids. The CDR3 DNA reads TGCGCCAGCAGTTGGCGGAACTACAATGAGCAGTTCTTC. The encoded protein is CASSWRNYNEQFF.

The chain couples TRBV5-4 to TRBJ1-4; D might be TRBD1 (5 bases). The germline CDR1 and CDR2 sequences are SGHNT and YYREEE (reference sequence). Trimming pared 3 bases from V and 5 bases from J, leaving 11 bases between. The CDR3 sequence is 14 residues long. This chain's CDR3 is CASSSDTENEKLFF. CDR3 DNA sequence: TGTGCCAGCAGCTCGGACACGGAAAATGAAAAACTGTTTTTT.

This clone appeared a few times. The chain combines TRBV2 with TRBJ2-5; 8 bases match TRBD1. The J call may be incorrect, as the DNA end agrees better with TRBJ2-7. The germline V gene has CDR1 SNHLY and CDR2 FYNNEI. The CDR3 length is 14 residues. The CDR3 bases are TGTGCCAGCAGTGGGCCGGACAGGGTCTACGAGCAGTACTTC. Residues: CASSGPDRVYEQYF.